This T cell receptor beta chain was observed in a study of T cell responses to AZD1222 COVID-19 vaccine (dated by TCRdb to about 2021). Study-level background: AZD1222 recipients whose second dose came at about 4 weeks and those whose second dose came at about 12 weeks were combined into one group, since spike-specific TCR depth and breadth did not differ between the two schedules. Enrollment into the trials was organized by age into subgroups of 18-55, 56-69 and 70-plus years, and those subgroups contained roughly 140, 27 and 60 TCR-sequenced participants, respectively. TCR sequencing was performed for 230 to 250 trial participants, of whom 207 were given two doses of AZD1222 and around 25 were given two doses of MenACWY control vaccine.

In the paper's terms, the time point label means: baseline before first vaccination. The vaccinee samples were drawn from two UK trials, COV001 and COV002, one of which was a single-blind randomized controlled phase 2/3 trial testing AZD1222 (ChAdOx1 nCoV-19) in healthy adults. For TCRbeta chain sequencing, PBMC samples were collected from trial participants at day 0 and at day 28 after the second dose. Results and caveats for the whole study, not just this receptor: Most participants were white British and females outnumbered males, and the authors suggested that clonal diversity may have been underestimated. Nearly half of unique spike-specific TCRs reportedly recognized epitopes outside regions mutated in the B.1.351 and B.1.1.7 variants. No day 14 peak-response samples were available, so repertoires were characterized only after the peak T cell response. The 56-69-year group was small, and its depth increase did not reach significance, likely because of low power. CD4 TCRs associated with the vaccine covered the entire spike protein, and the dominant responses were in regions 160-218 and 743-854. A significant rise in spike-specific TCR breadth and depth was observed after two AZD1222 doses relative to day 0 and relative to MenACWY recipients. Conclusions about previously exposed vaccinees are limited because only six or seven AZD1222 recipients were SARS-CoV-2 seropositive at baseline.

The germline V gene supplies CDR1 KGHSH and CDR2 LQKENI. Spanning cysteine to phenylalanine, the CDR3 consists of 12 amino acids. Left in the record is the CDR3 DNA by itself, 36 bases read in frame from the first base. The junction shows trimming of 3 bases on V and 5 bases on J, plus 6 bases between the germline ends. As regards this clone: The antigen it binds to is not known. The input lacks base qualities; no much larger clone sits a single base away.

The CDR3 regions of human TCRbeta chains were analyzed by immunosequencing. In the paper's pipeline: Repertoire TCRs were matched against a reference library of SARS-CoV-2-specific TCRs generated with the MIRA antigen-specificity platform. Breadth was defined as the fraction of unique TCRs that were SARS-CoV-2-associated, and depth was defined as the fraction of total T cells that were SARS-CoV-2-associated. Using the MIRA data, each spike-specific TCR was mapped to the spike region that the TCR reacts to and placed in a CD4 or CD8 class. Log10-transformed breadth and depth values were compared by one-way ANOVA with Sidak's multiple comparisons tests. TCRdb obtained this table from immuneACCESS and retained in-frame rearrangements with V and J assigned. These tables miss some clones; where compared with another copy, unresolved V genes account for less than half of the shortfall, and the remainder is unexplained. Clonal size and the V and J genes are those of that table, whereas D and trimming came from the DNA. Recorded for this sample are 130,000 to 150,000 clones; roughly 90% of them occurred a single time. The ten most abundant clones make up approximately 3.4% of the sample.

The input for sequencing was peripheral blood, taken on day 0 of AZD1222 vaccination. The receptor chain draws on TRBV18 and TRBJ2-3; a confident D gene designation cannot be given. This sequence originates from an adult in good health. The CDR3 region has the sequence CASSPGGDTQYF. The DNA is as follows: TGTGCCAGCTCACCGGGTGGAGATACGCAGTATTTT.